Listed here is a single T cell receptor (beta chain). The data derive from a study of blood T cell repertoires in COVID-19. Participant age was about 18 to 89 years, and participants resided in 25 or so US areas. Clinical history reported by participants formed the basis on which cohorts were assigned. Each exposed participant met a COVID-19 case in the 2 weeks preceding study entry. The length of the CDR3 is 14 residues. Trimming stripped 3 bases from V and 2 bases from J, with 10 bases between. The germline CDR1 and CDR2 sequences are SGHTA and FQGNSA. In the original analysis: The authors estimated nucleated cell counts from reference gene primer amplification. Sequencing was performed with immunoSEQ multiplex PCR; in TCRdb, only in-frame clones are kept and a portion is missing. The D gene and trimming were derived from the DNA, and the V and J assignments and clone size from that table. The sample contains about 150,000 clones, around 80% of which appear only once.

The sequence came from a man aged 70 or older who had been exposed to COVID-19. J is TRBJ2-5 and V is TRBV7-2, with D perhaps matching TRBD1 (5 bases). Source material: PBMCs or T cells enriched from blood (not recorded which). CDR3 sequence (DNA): TGTGCCAGCAGCTTTTCACGACAGCAAGAGACCCAGTACTTC. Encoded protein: CASSFSRQQETQYF.